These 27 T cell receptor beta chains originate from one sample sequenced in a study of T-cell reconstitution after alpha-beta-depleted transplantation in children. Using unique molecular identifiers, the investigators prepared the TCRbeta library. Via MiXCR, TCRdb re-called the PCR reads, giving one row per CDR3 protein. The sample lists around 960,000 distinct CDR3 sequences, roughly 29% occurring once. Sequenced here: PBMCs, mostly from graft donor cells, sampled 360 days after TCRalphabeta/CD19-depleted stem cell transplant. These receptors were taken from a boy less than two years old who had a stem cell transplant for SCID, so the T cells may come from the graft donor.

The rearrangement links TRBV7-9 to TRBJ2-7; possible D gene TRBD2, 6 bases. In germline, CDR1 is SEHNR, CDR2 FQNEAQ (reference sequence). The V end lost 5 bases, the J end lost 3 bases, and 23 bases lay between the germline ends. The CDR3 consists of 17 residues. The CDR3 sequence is CASSPRTPGLTFYEQYF. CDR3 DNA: TGTGCCAGCAGCCCCCGAACCCCGGGACTGACATTCTACGAGCAGTACTTC. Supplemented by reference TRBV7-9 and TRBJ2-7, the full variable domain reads DTGVSQNPRHKITKRGQNVTFRCDPISEHNRLYWYRQTLGQGPEFLTYFQNEAQLEKSRLLSDRFSAERPKGSFSTLEIQRTEQGDSAMYLCASSPRTPGLTFYEQYFGPGTRLTVT.

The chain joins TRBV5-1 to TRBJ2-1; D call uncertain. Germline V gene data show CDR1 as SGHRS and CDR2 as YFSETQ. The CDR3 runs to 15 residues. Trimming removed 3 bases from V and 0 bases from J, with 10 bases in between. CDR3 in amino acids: CASSSRSSSYNEQFF. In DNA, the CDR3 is TGCGCCAGCAGCTCCCGGAGTAGCTCCTACAATGAGCAGTTCTTC.

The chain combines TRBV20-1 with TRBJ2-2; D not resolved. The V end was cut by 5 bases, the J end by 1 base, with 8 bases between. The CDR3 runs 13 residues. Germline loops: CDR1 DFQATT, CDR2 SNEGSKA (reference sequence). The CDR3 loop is CSARSGNTGELFF. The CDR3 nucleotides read TGCAGTGCTCGCTCAGGGAACACCGGGGAGCTGTTTTTT.

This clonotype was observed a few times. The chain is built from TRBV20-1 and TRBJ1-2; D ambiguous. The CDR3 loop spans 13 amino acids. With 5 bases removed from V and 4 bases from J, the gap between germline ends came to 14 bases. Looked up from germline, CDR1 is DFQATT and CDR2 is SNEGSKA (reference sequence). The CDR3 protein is CSAPSQYGYGYTF. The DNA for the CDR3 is TGCAGTGCTCCTAGCCAGTATGGCTATGGCTACACCTTC.

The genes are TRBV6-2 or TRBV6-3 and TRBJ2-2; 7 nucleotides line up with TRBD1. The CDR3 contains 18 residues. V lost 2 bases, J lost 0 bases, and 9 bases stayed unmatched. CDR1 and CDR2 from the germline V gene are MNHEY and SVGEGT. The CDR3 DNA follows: TGTGCCAGCAGTTACGCGGGTGTCGGGACAGCGAACACCGGGGAGCTGTTTTTT. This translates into CASSYAGVGTANTGELFF.

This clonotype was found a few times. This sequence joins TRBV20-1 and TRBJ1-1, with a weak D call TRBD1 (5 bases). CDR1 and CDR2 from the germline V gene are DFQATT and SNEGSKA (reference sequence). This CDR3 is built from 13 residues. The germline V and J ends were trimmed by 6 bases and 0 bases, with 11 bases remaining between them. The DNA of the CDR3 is TGCAGTGCCGCCGGGGGGATGAACACTGAAGCTTTCTTT. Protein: CSAAGGMNTEAFF.

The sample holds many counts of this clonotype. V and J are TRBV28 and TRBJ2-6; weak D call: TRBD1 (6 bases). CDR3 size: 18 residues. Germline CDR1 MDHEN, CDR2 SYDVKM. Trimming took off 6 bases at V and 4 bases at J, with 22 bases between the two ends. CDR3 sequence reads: CASSLLLGTPPGANVLTF. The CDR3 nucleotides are TGTGCCAGCAGCTTGCTTCTCGGGACACCTCCCGGGGCCAACGTCCTGACTTTC.

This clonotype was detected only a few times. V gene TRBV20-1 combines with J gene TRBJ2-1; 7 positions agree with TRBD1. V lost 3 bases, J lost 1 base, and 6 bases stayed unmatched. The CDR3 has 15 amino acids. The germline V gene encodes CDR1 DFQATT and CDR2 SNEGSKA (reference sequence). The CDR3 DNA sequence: TGCAGTGCTAGTAGGACAGGCCCTTCCTACAATGAGCAGTTCTTC. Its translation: CSASRTGPSYNEQFF.

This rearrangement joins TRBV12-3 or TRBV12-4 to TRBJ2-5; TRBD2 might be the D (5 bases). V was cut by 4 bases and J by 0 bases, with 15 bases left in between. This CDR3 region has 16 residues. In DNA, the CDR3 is TGTGCCAGCAGTTCCATGCGGGCTTTCTACCAAGAGACCCAGTACTTC. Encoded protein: CASSSMRAFYQETQYF.

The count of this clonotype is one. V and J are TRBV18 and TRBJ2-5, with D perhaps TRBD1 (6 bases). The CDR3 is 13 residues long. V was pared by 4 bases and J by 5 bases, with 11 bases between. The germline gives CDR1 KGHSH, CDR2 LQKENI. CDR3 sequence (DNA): TGTGCCAGCTCACACGGGACATGGGAGACCCAGTACTTC. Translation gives CASSHGTWETQYF.

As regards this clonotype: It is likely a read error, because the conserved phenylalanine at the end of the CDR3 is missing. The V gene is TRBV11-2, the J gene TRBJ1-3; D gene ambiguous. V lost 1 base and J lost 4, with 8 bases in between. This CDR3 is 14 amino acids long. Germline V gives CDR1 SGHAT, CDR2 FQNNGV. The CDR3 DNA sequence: TGTGCCAGCAGCTTAGGACAAAGCGGAAACACCATATATTCT. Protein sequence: CASSLGQSGNTIYS.

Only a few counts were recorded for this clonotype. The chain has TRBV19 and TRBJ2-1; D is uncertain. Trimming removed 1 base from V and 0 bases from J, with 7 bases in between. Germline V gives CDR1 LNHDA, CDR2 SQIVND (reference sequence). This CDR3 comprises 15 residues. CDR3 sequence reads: CASSIGSGSYNEQFF. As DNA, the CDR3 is TGTGCCAGTAGTATAGGGTCGGGCTCCTACAATGAGCAGTTCTTC.

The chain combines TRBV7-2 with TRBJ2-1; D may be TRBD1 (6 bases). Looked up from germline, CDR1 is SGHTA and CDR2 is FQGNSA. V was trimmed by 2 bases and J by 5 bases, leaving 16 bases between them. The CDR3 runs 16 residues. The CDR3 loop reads CASSLPGTTKNNEQFF. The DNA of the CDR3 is TGTGCCAGCAGCTTACCCGGGACAACAAAAAACAATGAGCAGTTCTTC.

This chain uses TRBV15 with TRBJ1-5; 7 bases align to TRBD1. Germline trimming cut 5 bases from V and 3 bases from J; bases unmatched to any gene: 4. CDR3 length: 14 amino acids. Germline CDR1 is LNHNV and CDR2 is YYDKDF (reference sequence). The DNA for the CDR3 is TGTGCCACCAGCTCGGACAGGAACAATCAGCCCCAGCATTTT. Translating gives CATSSDRNNQPQHF.

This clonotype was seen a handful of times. The DNA for the CDR3 is TGCAGTGCCGTTGTTGACTATGGCTACACCTTC. Protein: CSAVVDYGYTF. This sequence joins TRBV20-1 and TRBJ1-2; no firm D call. CDR1 and CDR2 from the germline V gene are DFQATT and SNEGSKA (reference sequence). The germline V and J ends were trimmed by 6 bases and 3 bases, with 8 bases remaining between them. The CDR3 runs to 11 residues.

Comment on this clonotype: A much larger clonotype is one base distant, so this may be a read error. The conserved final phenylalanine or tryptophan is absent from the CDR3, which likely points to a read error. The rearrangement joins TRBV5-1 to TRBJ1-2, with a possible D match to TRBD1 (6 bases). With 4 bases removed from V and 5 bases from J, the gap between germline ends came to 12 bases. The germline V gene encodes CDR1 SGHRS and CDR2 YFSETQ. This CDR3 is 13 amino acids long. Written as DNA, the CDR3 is TGCGCCAGCAGCCGGACAGAAAGATATGGCTACACCTCC. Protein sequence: CASSRTERYGYTS.

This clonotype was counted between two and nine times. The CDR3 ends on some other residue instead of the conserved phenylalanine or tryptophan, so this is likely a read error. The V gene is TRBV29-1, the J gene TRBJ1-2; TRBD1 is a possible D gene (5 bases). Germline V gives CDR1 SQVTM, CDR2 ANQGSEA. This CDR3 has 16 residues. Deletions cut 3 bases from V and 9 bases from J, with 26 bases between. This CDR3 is CSVEGPTSTIPMRYTC. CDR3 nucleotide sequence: TGCAGCGTTGAGGGACCTACCTCAACCATTCCGATGCGCTACACCTGC.

CDR3 in DNA: TGCAGTGCTTCGAAAGCGGGGTGGGGCGGGGGGACCACAGATACGCAGTATTTT. Translation gives CSASKAGWGGGTTDTQYF. The chain uses TRBV20-1 and TRBJ2-3; TRBD2 matches 8 bases. There are 18 residues in the CDR3. With 5 bases clipped from V and 2 bases from J, the junction kept 18 bases outside the gene matches. Germline CDR1 is DFQATT and CDR2 is SNEGSKA (reference sequence).

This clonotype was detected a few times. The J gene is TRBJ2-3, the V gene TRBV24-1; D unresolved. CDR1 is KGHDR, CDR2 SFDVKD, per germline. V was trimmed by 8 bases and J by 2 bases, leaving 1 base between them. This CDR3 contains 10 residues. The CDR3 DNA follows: TGTGCCACCACCACAGATACGCAGTATTTT. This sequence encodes CATTTDTQYF.

The CDR3 nucleotides are TGTGCCAGCAGCTTACCCCCAACGCACGAGCAGTACTTC. It is translated as CASSLPPTHEQYF. V gene TRBV7-2 combines with J gene TRBJ2-7, with D unclear. The V end lost 2 bases, the J end lost 5 bases, and 10 bases lay between the germline ends. The CDR3 runs to 13 residues. Per the germline V gene, CDR1 is SGHTA and CDR2 is FQGNSA.

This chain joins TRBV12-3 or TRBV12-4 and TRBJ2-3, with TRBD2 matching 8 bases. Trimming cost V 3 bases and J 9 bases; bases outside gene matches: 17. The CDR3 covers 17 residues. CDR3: CASSFPVGRGPLRTQYF. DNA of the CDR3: TGTGCCAGCAGTTTTCCCGTCGGGAGGGGACCTTTAAGAACGCAGTATTTT.

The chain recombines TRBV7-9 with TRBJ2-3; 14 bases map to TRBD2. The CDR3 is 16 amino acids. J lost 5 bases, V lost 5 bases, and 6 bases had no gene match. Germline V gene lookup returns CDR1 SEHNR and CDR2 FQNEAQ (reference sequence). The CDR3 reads CASSPGLAGARDTQYF. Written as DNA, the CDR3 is TGTGCCAGCAGCCCGGGACTAGCGGGGGCCCGAGATACGCAGTATTTT.

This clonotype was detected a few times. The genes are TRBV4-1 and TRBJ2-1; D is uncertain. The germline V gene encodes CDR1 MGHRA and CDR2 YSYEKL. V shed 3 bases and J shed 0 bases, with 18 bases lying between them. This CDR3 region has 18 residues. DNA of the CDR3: TGCGCCAGCAGCCAGGATATGCTCGGGTCCGACTCCTACAATGAGCAGTTCTTC. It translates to CASSQDMLGSDSYNEQFF.

The CDR3 is CASRSPGQGFYEQYV. The CDR3, as DNA: TGTGCCAGCAGATCCCCGGGACAGGGGTTTTACGAGCAGTACGTC. V and J are TRBV28 and TRBJ2-7, with 10 bases lining up with TRBD1. The CDR3 is 15 residues long. Germline V gene lookup returns CDR1 MDHEN and CDR2 SYDVKM. The ends lost 6 bases at V and 4 bases at J; junction bases unmatched: 9.

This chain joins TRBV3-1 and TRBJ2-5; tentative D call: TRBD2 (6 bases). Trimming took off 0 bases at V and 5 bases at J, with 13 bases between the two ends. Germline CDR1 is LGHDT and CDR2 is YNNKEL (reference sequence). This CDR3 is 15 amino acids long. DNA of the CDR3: TGTGCCAGCAGCCAAGACCCGGGGAGGATCGAGACCCAGTACTTC. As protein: CASSQDPGRIETQYF.

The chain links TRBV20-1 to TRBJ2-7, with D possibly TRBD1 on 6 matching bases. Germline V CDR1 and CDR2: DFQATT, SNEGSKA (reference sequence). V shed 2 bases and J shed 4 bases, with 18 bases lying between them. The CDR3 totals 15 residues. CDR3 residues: CSARSPGTTIYEQYF. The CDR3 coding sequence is TGCAGTGCTAGATCACCGGGGACAACCATATACGAGCAGTACTTC.

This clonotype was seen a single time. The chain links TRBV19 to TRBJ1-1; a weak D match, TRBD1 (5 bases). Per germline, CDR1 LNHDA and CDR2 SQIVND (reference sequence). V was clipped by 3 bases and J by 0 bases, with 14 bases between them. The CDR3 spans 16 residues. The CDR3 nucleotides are TGTGCCAGTAGTATCGGAGGGGAGTTCATGAACACTGAAGCTTTCTTT. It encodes CASSIGGEFMNTEAFF.